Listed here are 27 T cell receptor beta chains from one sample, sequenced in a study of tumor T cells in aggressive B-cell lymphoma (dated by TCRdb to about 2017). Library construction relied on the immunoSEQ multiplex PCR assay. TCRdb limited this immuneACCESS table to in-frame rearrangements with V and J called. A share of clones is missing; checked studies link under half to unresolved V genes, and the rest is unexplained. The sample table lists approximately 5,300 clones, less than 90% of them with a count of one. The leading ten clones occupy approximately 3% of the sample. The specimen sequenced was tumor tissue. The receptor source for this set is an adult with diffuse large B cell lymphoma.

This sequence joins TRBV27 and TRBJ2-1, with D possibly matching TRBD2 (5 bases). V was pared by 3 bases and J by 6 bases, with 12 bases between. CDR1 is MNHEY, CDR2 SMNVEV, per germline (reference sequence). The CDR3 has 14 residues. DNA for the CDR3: TGTGCCAGCAGTTTGAGAGGGCCGCTCAATGAGCAGTTCTTC. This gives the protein CASSLRGPLNEQFF.

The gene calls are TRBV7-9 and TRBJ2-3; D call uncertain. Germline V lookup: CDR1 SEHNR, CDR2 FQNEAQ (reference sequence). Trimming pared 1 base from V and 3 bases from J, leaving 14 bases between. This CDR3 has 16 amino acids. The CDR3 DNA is TGTGCCAGCAGCTTAGTTTTATGGCAGATAACAGATACGCAGTATTTT. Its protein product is CASSLVLWQITDTQYF.

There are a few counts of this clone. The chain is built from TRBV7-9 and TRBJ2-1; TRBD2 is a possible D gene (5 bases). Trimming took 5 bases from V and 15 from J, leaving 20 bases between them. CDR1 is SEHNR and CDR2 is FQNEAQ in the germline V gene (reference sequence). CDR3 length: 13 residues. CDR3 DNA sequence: TGTGCCAGCAGCGTACGTGAGGGCCTACGACCGTTCTTC. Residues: CASSVREGLRPFF.

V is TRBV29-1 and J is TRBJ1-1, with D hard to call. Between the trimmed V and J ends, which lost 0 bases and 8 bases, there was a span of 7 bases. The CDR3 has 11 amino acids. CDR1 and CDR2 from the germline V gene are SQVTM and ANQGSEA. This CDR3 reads CSVEDTGEAFF. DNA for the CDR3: TGCAGCGTTGAAGATACCGGGGAAGCTTTCTTT.

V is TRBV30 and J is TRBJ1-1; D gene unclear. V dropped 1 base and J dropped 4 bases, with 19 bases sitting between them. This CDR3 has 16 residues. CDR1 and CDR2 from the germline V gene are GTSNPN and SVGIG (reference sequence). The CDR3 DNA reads TGTGCCTGGAGTGGTAACTCCTTTCTTGAGGGCACTGAAGCTTTCTTT. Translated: CAWSGNSFLEGTEAFF. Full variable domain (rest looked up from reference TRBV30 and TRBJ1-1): SQTIHQWPATLVQPVGSPLSLECTVEGTSNPNLYWYRQAAGRGLQLLFYSVGIGQISSEVPQNLSASRPQDRQFILSSKKLLLSDSGFYLCAWSGNSFLEGTEAFFGQGTRLTVV.

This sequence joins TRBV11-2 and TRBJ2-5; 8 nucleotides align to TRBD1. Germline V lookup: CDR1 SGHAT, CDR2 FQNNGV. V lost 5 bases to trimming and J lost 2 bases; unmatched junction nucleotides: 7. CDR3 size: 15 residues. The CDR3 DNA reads TGTGCCAGCAGCGACAGGGGAGCTTATCAAGAGACCCAGTACTTC. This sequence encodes CASSDRGAYQETQYF.

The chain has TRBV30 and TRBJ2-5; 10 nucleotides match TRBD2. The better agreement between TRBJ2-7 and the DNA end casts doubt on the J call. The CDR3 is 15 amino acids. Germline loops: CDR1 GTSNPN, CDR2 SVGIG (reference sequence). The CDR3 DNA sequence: TGTGCCTGGAGTTACGGACTAGCGGCCCCATACGAGCAGTACTTC. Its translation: CAWSYGLAAPYEQYF.

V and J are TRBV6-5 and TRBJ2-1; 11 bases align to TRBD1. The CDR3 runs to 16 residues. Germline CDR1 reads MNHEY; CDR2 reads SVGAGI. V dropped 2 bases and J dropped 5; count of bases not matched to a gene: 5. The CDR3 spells CASSYLGTGGHNEQFF. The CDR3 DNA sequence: TGTGCCAGCAGTTACCTTGGGACAGGGGGTCACAATGAGCAGTTCTTC.

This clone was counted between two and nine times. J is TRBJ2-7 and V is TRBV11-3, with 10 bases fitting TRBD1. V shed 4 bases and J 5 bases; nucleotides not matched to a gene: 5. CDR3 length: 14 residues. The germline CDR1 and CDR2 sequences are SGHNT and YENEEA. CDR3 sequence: CASSSGQGIDEQYF. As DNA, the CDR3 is TGTGCCAGCAGCTCGGGACAGGGGATTGACGAGCAGTACTTC.

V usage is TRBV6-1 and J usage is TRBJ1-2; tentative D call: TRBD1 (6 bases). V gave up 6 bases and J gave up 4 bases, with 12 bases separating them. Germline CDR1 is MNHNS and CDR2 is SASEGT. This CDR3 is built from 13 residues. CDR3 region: CASRDSGSYGYTF. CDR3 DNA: TGTGCCAGCAGGGACAGCGGGAGCTATGGCTACACCTTC.

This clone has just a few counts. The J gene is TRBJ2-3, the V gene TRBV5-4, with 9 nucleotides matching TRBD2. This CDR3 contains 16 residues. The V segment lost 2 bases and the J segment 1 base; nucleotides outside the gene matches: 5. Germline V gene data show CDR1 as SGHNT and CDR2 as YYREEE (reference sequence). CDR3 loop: CASSFGAGGGTDTQYF. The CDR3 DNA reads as TGTGCCAGCAGCTTTGGCGCGGGGGGGGGCACAGATACGCAGTATTTT.

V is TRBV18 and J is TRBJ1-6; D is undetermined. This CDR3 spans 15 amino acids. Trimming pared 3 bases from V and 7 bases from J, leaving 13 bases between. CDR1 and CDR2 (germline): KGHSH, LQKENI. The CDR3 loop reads CASSPPKAQNSPLHF. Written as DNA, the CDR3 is TGTGCCAGCTCACCTCCAAAAGCGCAGAATTCACCCCTCCACTTT.

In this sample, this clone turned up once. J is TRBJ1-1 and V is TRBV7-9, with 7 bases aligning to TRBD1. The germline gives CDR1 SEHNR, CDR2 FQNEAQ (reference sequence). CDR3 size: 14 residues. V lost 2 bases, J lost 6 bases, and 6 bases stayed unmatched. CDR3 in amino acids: CASSLKVQGAEAFF. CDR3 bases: TGTGCCAGCAGCTTAAAGGTCCAGGGGGCTGAAGCTTTCTTT.

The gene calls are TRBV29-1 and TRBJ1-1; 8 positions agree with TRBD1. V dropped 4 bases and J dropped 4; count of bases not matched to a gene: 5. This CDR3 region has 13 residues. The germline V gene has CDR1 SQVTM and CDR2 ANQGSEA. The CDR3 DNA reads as TGCAGCGTTGCGGACAGGGTAGCCACTGAAGCTTTCTTT. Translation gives CSVADRVATEAFF.

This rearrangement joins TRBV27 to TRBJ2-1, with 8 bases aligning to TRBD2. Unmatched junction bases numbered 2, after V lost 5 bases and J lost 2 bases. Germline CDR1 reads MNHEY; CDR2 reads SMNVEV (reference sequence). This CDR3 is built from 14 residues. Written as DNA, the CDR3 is TGTGCCAGCAGTGCGGGGGGTCCCTACAATGAGCAGTTCTTC. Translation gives CASSAGGPYNEQFF.

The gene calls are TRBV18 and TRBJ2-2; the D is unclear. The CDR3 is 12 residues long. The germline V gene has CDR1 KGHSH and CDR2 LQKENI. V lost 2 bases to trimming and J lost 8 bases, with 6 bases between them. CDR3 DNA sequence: TGTGCCAGCTCACCAGTCCTGGGGGAGCTGTTTTTT. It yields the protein CASSPVLGELFF.

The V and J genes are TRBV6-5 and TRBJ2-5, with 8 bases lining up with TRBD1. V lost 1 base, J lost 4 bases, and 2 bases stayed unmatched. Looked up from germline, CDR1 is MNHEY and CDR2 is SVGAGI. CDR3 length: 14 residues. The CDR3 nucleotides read TGTGCCAGCAGTTACTTTGACAGGGGAGAGACCCAGTACTTC. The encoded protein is CASSYFDRGETQYF.

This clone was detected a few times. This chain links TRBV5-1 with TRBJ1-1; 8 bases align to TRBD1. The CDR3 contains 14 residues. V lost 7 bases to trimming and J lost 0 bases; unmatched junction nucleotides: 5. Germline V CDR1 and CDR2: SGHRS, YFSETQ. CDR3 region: CASDRGDMNTEAFF. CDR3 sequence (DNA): TGCGCCAGCGACAGGGGCGACATGAACACTGAAGCTTTCTTT.

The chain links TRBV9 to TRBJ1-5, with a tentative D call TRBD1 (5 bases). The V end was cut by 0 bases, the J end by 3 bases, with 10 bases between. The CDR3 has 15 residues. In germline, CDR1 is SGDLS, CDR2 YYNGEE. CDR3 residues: CASSVEGRSNQPQHF. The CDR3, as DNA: TGTGCCAGCAGCGTAGAGGGGAGGTCCAATCAGCCCCAGCATTTT.

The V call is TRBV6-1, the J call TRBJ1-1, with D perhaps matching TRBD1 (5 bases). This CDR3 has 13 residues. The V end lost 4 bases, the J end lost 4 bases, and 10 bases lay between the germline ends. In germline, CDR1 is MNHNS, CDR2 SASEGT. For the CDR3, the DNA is TGTGCCAGCAGTGTGACCGGGGGCACTGAAGCTTTCTTT. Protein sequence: CASSVTGGTEAFF.

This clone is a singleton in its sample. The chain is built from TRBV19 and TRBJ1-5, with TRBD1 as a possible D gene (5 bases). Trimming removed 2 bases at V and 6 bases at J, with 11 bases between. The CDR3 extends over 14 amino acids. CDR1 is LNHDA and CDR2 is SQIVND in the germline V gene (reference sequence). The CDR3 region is CASSIRGYSQPQHF. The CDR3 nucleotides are TGTGCCAGTAGTATACGGGGGTATAGTCAGCCCCAGCATTTT.

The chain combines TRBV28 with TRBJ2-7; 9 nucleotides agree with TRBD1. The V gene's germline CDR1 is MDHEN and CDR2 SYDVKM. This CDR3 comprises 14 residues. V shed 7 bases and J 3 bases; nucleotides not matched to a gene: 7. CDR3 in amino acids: CASTTNRGLYEQYF. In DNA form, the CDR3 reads TGTGCCAGCACCACAAACAGGGGGCTCTACGAGCAGTACTTC.

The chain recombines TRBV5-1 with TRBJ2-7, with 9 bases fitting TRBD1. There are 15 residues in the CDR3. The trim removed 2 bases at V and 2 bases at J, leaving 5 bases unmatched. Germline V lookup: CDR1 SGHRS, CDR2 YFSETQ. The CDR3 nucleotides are TGCGCCAGCAGCTTCGGACAGGGGCGTACCTACGAGCAGTACTTC. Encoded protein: CASSFGQGRTYEQYF.

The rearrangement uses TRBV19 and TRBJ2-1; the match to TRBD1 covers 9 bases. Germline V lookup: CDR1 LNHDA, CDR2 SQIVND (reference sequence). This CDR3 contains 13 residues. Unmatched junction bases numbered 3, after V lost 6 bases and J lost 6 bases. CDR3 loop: CASRRQGVNEQFF. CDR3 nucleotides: TGTGCCAGTAGAAGACAGGGGGTCAATGAGCAGTTCTTC.

The CDR3 DNA sequence: TGTGCCAGCAGTCCAGAGGGGACTAGCGGGACCGGGGAGCTGTTTTTT. Translated, it gives CASSPEGTSGTGELFF. The J gene is TRBJ2-2, the V gene TRBV6-4; 12 positions match TRBD2. The CDR3 has 16 residues. After removal of 5 bases from V and 5 bases from J, the junction contained 6 bases not matched to a gene. The germline gives CDR1 MRHNA, CDR2 SNTAGT.

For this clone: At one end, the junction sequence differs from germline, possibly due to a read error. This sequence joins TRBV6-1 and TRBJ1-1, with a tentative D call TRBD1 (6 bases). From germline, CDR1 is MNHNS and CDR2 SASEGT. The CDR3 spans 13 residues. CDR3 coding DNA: TGTGCCAGTAGTGAACCAGGGGTTTTTGTAGCTTTCTTT. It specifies CASSEPGVFVAFF.

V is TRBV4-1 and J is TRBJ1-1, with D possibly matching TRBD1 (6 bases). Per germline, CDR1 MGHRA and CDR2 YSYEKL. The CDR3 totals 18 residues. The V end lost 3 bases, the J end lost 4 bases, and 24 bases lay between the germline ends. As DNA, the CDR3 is TGCGCCAGCAGCCAGTCGGTCAGGGCCGAGATAGGGGGCACTGAAGCTTTCTTT. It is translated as CASSQSVRAEIGGTEAFF.